A selection of T cell receptor beta chains follows, all from one sample in a study of blood T cell repertoires in COVID-19. The repertoire was sequenced with immunoSEQ multiplex PCR; TCRdb's copy has only in-frame clones and lacks some. Here the sample spans fewer than 95,000 clones, less than 80% being singletons. The source material was peripheral blood. These receptors all stem from a woman aged 80 or older with acute or convalescent COVID-19. The CDR3 runs from the conserved cysteine through the conserved F or W. D genes are given only for firm matches.

V: TRBV5-4
D: .
J: TRBJ1-2
CDR3: CASSGHPATYGYTF

V: TRBV7-9
D: TRBD1
J: TRBJ1-3
CDR3: CASSLAGTAGNTIYF

V: TRBV19
D: .
J: TRBJ1-2
CDR3: CASTPFGRGDLTGYTF

V: TRBV4-1
D: .
J: TRBJ1-3
CDR3: CASSQDRGRAGNTIYF

V: TRBV7-2
D: .
J: TRBJ2-7
CDR3: CASSLSSYEQYF

V: TRBV7-2
D: .
J: TRBJ2-7
CDR3: CASSLGAGGSYEQYF

V: TRBV27
D: TRBD1
J: TRBJ1-6
CDR3: CASSLRVRGPYNSPLHF

V: TRBV6-2/TRBV6-3
D: .
J: TRBJ1-1
CDR3: CASRYDRITEAFF

V: TRBV2
D: .
J: TRBJ2-5
CDR3: CASSESYSETQYF

V: TRBV7-9
D: .
J: TRBJ2-7
CDR3: CASSPGYEQYF

V: TRBV30
D: .
J: TRBJ1-1
CDR3: CAWSLMGRGNTEAFF

V: TRBV6-6
D: .
J: TRBJ1-1
CDR3: CASSFSKGGHKAFF

V: TRBV29-1
D: .
J: TRBJ1-2
CDR3: CSVDNGGYTF

V: TRBV2
D: .
J: TRBJ1-5
CDR3: CASSVTGRAQPQHF

V: TRBV4-1
D: .
J: TRBJ1-3
CDR3: CASSPTGSGNTIYF

V: TRBV3-1/TRBV3-2
D: TRBD1
J: TRBJ2-1
CDR3: CASSQLPGGFNEQFF

V: TRBV7-9
D: .
J: TRBJ2-5
CDR3: CASSLKGQQETQYF

V: TRBV6-2/TRBV6-3
D: TRBD1
J: TRBJ2-5
CDR3: CASSYSQEGAETQYF

V: TRBV9
D: TRBD1
J: TRBJ1-2
CDR3: CASSAQDRGDYGYTF

V: TRBV5-4
D: .
J: TRBJ1-1
CDR3: CASSLPGVSTEAFF

V: TRBV9
D: TRBD1
J: TRBJ2-7
CDR3: CASSVAGTGNYEQYF

V: TRBV19
D: .
J: TRBJ1-5
CDR3: CASTERDSNQPQHF

V: TRBV25-1
D: .
J: TRBJ1-6
CDR3: CASSVSGGALRDSPLHF

V: TRBV3-1/TRBV3-2
D: .
J: TRBJ1-1
CDR3: CASSRDMSEAFF

V: TRBV7-8
D: .
J: TRBJ1-5
CDR3: CASSLTENQPQHF

V: TRBV6-5
D: .
J: TRBJ2-1
CDR3: CASSYSQGGNEQFF

V: TRBV19
D: TRBD1
J: TRBJ1-6
CDR3: CASSTFDRGERSPLHF

V: TRBV5-6
D: TRBD1
J: TRBJ1-1
CDR3: CASSSGDREYTEAFF

V: TRBV27
D: .
J: TRBJ1-2
CDR3: CASSSIRTSNYGYTF

V: TRBV7-9
D: .
J: TRBJ1-3
CDR3: CASGRWGNTIYF

V: TRBV4-2
D: TRBD1
J: TRBJ2-3
CDR3: CASSQDATGEDTQYF

V: TRBV6-1
D: .
J: TRBJ2-3
CDR3: CASSQAKGGTSTDTQYF

V: TRBV2
D: .
J: TRBJ1-5
CDR3: CASSEESGEGQPQHF

V: TRBV18
D: .
J: TRBJ2-7
CDR3: CASSPEDSYYEQYF

V: TRBV28
D: .
J: TRBJ1-1
CDR3: CASSPPSPEAFF

V: TRBV15
D: TRBD1
J: TRBJ1-1
CDR3: CATSRDRVNTEAFF

V: TRBV18
D: .
J: TRBJ2-1
CDR3: CASSPQRDEQFF

V: TRBV2
D: .
J: TRBJ2-3
CDR3: CASRAVTDTQYF

V: TRBV30
D: .
J: TRBJ1-1
CDR3: CAWSGGPGHMNTEAFF

V: TRBV27
D: .
J: TRBJ1-2
CDR3: CASSPLAGNYGYTF

V: TRBV30
D: .
J: TRBJ1-2
CDR3: CAWKGVGWNGYTF

V: TRBV7-2
D: TRBD1
J: TRBJ2-3
CDR3: CASSFDRGDTQYF

V: TRBV10-3
D: .
J: TRBJ1-1
CDR3: CAIRAKGLLNTEAFF

V: TRBV27
D: TRBD1
J: TRBJ1-1
CDR3: CASSDIAGTAYTEAFF

V: TRBV10-3
D: TRBD1
J: TRBJ2-3
CDR3: CAISFGTATDTQYF

V: TRBV5-1
D: TRBD2
J: TRBJ2-5
CDR3: CASSLSLTSGGETQYF

V: TRBV3-1/TRBV3-2
D: TRBD1
J: TRBJ1-2
CDR3: CASSRSGTGGNGYTF

V: TRBV7-2
D: .
J: TRBJ1-1
CDR3: CASSPMRTENTEAFF

V: TRBV5-1
D: .
J: TRBJ1-6
CDR3: CASSKDWGRDNSPLHF

V: TRBV6-5
D: .
J: TRBJ2-2
CDR3: CAARATNTGELFF